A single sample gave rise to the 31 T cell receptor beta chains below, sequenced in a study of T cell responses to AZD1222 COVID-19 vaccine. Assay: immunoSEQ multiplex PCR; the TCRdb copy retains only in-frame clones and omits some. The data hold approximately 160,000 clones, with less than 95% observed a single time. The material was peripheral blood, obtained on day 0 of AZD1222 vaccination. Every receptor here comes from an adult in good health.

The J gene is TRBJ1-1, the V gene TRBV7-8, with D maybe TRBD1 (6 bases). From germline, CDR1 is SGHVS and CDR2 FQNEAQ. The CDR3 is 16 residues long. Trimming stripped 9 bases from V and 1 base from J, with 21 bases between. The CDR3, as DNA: TGTGCCAGTAGGACCGGGACACGGCAATCGAACACTGAAGCTTTCTTT. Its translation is CASRTGTRQSNTEAFF.

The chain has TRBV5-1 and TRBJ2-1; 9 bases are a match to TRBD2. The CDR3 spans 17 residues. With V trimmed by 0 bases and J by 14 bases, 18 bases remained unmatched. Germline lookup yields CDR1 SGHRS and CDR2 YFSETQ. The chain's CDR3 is CASSLDIAGAAGGAKFF. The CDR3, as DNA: TGCGCCAGCAGCTTGGATATAGCGGGAGCGGCTGGGGGTGCAAAGTTCTTC.

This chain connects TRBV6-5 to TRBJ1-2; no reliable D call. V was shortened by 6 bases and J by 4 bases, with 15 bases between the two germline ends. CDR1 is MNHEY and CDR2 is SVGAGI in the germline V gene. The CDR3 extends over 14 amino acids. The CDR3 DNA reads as TGTGCCAGCAGGTTCCCTGGGGAGAGCTATGGCTACACCTTC. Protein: CASRFPGESYGYTF.

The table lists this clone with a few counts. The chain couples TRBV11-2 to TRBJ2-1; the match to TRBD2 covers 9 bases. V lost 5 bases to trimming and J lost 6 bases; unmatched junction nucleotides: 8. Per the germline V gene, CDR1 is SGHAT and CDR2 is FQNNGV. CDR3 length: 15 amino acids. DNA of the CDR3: TGTGCCAGCAGCGAGGGACTAGCTCCCAGCAATGAGCAGTTCTTC. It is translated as CASSEGLAPSNEQFF.

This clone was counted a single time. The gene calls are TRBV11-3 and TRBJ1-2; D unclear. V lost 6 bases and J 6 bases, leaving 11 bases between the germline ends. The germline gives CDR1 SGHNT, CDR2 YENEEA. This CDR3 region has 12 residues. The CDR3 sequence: CASRSSKDGYTF. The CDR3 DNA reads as TGTGCCAGCAGGTCGTCTAAGGATGGCTACACCTTC.

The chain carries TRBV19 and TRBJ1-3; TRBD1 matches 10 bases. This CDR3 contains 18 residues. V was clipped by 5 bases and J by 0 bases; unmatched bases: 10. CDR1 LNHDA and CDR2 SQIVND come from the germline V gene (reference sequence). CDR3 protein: CASSLRRDRGLSGNTIYF. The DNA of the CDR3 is TGTGCCAGTAGTTTACGCCGGGACAGGGGCCTCTCTGGAAACACCATATATTTT. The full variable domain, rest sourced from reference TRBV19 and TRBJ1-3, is DGGITQSPKYLFRKEGQNVTLSCEQNLNHDAMYWYRQDPGQGLRLIYYSQIVNDFQKGDIAEGYSVSREKKESFPLTVTSAQKNPTAFYLCASSLRRDRGLSGNTIYFGEGSWLTVV.

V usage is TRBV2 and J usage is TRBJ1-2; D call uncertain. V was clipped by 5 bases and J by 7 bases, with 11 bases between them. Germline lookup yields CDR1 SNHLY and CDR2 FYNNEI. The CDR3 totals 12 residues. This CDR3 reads CASSYDTRGYTF. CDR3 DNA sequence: TGTGCCAGCAGTTACGACACCCGTGGCTACACCTTC. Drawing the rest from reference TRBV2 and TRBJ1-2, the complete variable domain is EPEVTQTPSHQVTQMGQEVILRCVPISNHLYFYWYRQILGQKVEFLVSFYNNEISEKSEIFDDQFSVERPDGSNFTLKIRSTKLEDSAMYFCASSYDTRGYTFGSGTRLTVV.

The CDR3 spells CASSVDPAGHYEQYF. The CDR3 DNA reads as TGTGCCAGCAGCGTAGACCCAGCGGGGCACTACGAGCAGTACTTC. The rearrangement uses TRBV9 and TRBJ2-7, with 7 bases fitting TRBD2. Germline CDR1 and CDR2: SGDLS and YYNGEE. The V and J ends lost 0 bases and 3 bases, in that order; junction bases with no gene match: 6. CDR3 length: 15 amino acids. Filled out from reference TRBV9 and TRBJ2-7, the complete variable domain reads DSGVTQTPKHLITATGQRVTLRCSPRSGDLSVYWYQQSLDQGLQFLIQYYNGEERAKGNILERFSAQQFPDLHSELNLSSLELGDSALYFCASSVDPAGHYEQYFGPGTRLTVT.

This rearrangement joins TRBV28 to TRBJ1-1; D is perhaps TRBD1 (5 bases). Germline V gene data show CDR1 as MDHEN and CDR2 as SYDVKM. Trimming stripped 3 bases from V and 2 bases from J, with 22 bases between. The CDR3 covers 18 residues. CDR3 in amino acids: CASSFVVSLVRANTEAFF. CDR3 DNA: TGTGCCAGCAGTTTCGTGGTCAGTTTGGTCAGGGCAAACACTGAAGCTTTCTTT.

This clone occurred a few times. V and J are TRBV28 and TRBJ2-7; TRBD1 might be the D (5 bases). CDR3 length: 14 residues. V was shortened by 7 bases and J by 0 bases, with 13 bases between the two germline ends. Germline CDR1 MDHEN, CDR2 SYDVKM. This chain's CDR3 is CASNGAGSSYEQYF. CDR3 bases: TGTGCCAGCAATGGGGCAGGTAGCTCCTACGAGCAGTACTTC.

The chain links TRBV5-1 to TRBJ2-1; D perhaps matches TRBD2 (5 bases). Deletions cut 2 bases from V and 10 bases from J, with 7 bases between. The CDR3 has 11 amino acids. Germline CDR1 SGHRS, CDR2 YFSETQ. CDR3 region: CASSLEGEQFF. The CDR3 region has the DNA TGCGCCAGCAGCTTAGAGGGCGAGCAGTTCTTC.

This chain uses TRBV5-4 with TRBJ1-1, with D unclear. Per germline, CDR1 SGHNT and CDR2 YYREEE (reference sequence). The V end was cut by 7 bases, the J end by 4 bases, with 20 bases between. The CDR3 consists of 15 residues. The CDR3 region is CASGYEMGRITEAFF. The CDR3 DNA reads TGTGCCAGCGGTTATGAGATGGGTAGAATCACTGAAGCTTTCTTT.

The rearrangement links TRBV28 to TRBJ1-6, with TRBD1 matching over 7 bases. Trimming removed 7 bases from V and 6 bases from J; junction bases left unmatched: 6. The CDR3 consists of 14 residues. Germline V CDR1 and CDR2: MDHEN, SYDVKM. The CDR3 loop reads CASNYRGGNSPLHF. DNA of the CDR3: TGTGCCAGCAATTACAGGGGAGGTAATTCACCCCTCCACTTT.

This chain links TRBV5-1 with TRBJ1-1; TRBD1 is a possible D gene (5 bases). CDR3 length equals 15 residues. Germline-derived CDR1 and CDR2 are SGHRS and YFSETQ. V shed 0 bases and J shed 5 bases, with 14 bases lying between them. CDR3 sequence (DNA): TGCGCCAGCAGCTTGGGAGCGGGGGAAGGGACTGAAGCTTTCTTT. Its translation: CASSLGAGEGTEAFF. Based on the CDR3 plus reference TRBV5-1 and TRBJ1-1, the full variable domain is KAGVTQTPRYLIKTRGQQVTLSCSPISGHRSVSWYQQTPGQGLQFLFEYFSETQRNKGNFPGRFSGRQFSNSRSEMNVSTLELGDSALYLCASSLGAGEGTEAFFGQGTRLTVV.

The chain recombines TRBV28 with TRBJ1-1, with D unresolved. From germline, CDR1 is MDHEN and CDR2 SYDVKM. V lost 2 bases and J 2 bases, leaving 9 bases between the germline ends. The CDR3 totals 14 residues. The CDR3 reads CASSLRPTNTEAFF. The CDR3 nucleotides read TGTGCCAGCAGTTTACGACCGACTAACACTGAAGCTTTCTTT.

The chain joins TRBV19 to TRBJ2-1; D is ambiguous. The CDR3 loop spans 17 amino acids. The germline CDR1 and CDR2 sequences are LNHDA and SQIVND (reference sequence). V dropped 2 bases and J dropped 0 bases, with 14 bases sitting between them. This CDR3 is CASSIKGASSSYNEQFF. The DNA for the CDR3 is TGTGCCAGTAGTATAAAGGGCGCGAGTAGCTCCTACAATGAGCAGTTCTTC. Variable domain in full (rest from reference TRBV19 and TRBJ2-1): DGGITQSPKYLFRKEGQNVTLSCEQNLNHDAMYWYRQDPGQGLRLIYYSQIVNDFQKGDIAEGYSVSREKKESFPLTVTSAQKNPTAFYLCASSIKGASSSYNEQFFGPGTRLTVL.

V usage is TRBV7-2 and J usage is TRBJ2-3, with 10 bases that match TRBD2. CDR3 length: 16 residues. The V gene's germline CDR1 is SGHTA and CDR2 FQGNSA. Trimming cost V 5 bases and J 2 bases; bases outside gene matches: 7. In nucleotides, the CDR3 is TGTGCCAGCAGCCAATTAAGCGGGAGGGTCACAGATACGCAGTATTTT. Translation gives CASSQLSGRVTDTQYF.

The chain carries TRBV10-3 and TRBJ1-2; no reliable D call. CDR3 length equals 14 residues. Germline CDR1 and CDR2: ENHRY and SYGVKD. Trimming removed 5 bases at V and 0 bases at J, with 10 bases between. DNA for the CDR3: TGTGCCATCAGTCCCCTTGAGGCTAACTATGGCTACACCTTC. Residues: CAISPLEANYGYTF.

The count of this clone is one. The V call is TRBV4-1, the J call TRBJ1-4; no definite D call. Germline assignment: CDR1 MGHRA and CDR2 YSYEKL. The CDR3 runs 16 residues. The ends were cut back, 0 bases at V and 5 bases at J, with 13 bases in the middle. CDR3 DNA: TGCGCCAGCAGCCAAGAACCGTCCCAGTGGAATGAAAAACTGTTTTTT. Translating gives CASSQEPSQWNEKLFF.

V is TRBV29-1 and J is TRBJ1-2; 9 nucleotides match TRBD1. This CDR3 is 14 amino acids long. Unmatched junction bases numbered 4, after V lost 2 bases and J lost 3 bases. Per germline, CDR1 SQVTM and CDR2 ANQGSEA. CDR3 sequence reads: CSVENRDRDYGYTF. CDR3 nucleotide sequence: TGCAGCGTTGAAAACCGGGACAGGGACTATGGCTACACCTTC.

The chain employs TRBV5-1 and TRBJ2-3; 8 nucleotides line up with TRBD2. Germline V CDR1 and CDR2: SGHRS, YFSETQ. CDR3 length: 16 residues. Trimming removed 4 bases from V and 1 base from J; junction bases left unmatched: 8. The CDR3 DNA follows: TGCGCCAGCAGCCTCCAATCCGGGGGGGGCACAGATACGCAGTATTTT. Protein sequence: CASSLQSGGGTDTQYF.

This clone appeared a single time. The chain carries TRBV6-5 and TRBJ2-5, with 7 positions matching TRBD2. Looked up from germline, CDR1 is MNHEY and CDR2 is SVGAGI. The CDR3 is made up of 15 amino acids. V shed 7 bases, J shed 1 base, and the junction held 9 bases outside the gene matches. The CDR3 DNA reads TGTGCCAGCATAAGGCCCAGCGGGACCCAAGAGACCCAGTACTTC. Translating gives CASIRPSGTQETQYF.

The CDR3 region is CASRLTPGVDGYGYTF. The CDR3 region has the DNA TGTGCCAGCAGACTGACCCCAGGGGTGGATGGCTATGGCTACACCTTC. The V and J genes are TRBV28 and TRBJ1-2; D may be TRBD1 (6 bases). The CDR3 runs 16 residues. From germline, CDR1 is MDHEN and CDR2 SYDVKM. V was trimmed by 6 bases and J by 4 bases, leaving 21 bases between them.

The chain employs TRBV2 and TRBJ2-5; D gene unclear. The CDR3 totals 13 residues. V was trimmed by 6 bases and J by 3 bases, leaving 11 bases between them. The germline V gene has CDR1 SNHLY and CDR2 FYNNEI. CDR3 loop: CASSPTNKETQYF. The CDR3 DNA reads TGTGCCAGCAGCCCTACTAATAAAGAGACCCAGTACTTC.

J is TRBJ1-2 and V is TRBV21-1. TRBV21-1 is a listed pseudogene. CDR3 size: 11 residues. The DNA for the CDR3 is TGTGCCAGCACCCTTAATTATGGCTACACCTTC. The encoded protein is CASTLNYGYTF.

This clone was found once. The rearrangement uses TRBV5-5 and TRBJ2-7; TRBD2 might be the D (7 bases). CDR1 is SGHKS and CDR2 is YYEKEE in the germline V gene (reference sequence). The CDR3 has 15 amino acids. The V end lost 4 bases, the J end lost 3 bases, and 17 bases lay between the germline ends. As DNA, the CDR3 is TGTGCCAGCAGCCTTGGTAGGGGGGGTAGCTACGAGCAGTACTTC. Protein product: CASSLGRGGSYEQYF.

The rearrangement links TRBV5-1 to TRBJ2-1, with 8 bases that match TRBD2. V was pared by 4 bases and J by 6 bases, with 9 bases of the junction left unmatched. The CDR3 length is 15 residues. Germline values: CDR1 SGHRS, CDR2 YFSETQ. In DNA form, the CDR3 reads TGCGCCAGCAGCCTGGTCAGCGGGAGTGTCAATGAGCAGTTCTTC. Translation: CASSLVSGSVNEQFF.

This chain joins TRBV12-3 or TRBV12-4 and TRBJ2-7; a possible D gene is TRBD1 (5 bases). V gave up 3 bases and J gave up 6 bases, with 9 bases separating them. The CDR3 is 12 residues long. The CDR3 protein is CASSFVQGEQYF. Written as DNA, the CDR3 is TGTGCCAGCAGTTTTGTGCAGGGCGAGCAGTACTTC.

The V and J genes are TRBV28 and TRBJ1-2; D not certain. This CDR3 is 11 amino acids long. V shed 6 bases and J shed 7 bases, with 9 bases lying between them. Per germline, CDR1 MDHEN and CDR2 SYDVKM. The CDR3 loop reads CASRPRVGYTF. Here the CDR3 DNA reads TGTGCCAGCAGGCCGAGGGTTGGCTACACCTTC.

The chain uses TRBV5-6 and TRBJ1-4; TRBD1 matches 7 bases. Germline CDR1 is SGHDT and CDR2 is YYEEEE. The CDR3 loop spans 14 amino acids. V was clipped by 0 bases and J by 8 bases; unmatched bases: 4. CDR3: CASSLGRGFEKLFF. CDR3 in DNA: TGTGCCAGCAGCTTGGGCAGGGGGTTCGAAAAACTGTTTTTT. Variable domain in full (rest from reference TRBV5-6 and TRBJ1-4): DAGVTQSPTHLIKTRGQQVTLRCSPKSGHDTVSWYQQALGQGPQFIFQYYEEEERQRGNFPDRFSGHQFPNYSSELNVNALLLGDSALYLCASSLGRGFEKLFFGSGTQLSVL.

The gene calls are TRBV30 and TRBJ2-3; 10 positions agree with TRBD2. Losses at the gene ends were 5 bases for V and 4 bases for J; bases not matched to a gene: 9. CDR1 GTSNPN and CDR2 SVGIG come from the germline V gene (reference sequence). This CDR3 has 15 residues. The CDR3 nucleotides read TGTGCCTGGGGGGGACTAGCGATTTCTGCAGATACGCAGTATTTT. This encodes CAWGGLAISADTQYF.